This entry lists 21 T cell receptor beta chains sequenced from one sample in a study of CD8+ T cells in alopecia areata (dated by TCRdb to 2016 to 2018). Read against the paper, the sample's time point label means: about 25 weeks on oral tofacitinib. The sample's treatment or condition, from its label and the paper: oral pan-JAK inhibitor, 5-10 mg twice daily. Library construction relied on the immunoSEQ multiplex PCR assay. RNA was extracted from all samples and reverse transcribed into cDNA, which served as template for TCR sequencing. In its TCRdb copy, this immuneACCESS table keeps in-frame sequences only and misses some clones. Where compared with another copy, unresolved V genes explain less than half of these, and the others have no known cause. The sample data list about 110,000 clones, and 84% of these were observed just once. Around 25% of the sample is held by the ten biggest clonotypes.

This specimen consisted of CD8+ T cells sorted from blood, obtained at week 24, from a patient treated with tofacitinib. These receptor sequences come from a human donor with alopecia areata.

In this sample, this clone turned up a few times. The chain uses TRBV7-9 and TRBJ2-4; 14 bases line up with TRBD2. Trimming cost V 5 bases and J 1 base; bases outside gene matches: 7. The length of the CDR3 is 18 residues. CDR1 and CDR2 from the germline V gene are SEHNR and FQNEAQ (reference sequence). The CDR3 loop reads CASSPTSGGAVAKNIQYF. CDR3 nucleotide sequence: TGTGCCAGCAGCCCGACTAGCGGGGGGGCCGTGGCCAAAAACATTCAGTACTTC.

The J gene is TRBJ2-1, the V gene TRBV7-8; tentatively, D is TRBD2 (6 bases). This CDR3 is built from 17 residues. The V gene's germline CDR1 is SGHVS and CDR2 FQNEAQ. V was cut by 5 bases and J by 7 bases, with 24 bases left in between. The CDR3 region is CASSPGAYPGGENEQFF. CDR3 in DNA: TGTGCCAGCAGCCCCGGGGCGTATCCCGGGGGTGAGAATGAGCAGTTCTTC.

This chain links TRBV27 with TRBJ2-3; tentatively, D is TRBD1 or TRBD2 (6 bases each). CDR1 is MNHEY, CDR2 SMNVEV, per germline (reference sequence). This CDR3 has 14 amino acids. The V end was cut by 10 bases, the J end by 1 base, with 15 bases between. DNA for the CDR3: TGTGCCACCCGTCACGGGGGCGGCACAGATACGCAGTATTTT. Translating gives CATRHGGGTDTQYF.

CDR3 sequence (DNA): TGCGCCAGCAGCAAGAATGATTACGAGCAGTACTTC. Encoded protein: CASSKNDYEQYF. The V call is TRBV4-1, the J call TRBJ2-7; D is unresolved. CDR3 length equals 12 residues. Germline V gives CDR1 MGHRA, CDR2 YSYEKL. The ends were cut back, 5 bases at V and 4 bases at J, with 9 bases in the middle.

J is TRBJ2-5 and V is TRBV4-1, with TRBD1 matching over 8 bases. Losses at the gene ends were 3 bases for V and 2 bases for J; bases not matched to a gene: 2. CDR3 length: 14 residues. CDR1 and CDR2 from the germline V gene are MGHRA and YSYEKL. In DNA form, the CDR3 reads TGCGCCAGCAGCCAGGGACAGGTTCAAGAGACCCAGTACTTC. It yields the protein CASSQGQVQETQYF.

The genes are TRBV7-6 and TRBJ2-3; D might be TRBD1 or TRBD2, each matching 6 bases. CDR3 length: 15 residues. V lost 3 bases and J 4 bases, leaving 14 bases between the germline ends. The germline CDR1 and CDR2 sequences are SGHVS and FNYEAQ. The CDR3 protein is CASSFRPGAPDTQYF. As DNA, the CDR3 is TGTGCCAGCAGCTTTCGTCCGGGGGCCCCAGATACGCAGTATTTT. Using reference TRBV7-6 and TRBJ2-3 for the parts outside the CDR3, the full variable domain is GAGVSQSPRYKVTKRGQDVALRCDPISGHVSLYWYRQALGQGPEFLTYFNYEAQQDKSGLPNDRFSAERPEGSISTLTIQRTEQRDSAMYRCASSFRPGAPDTQYFGPGTRLTVL.

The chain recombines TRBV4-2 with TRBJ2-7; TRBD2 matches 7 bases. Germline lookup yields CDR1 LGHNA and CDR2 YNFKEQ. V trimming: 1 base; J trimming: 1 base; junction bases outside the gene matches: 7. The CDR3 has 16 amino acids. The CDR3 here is CASSQASSGASYEQYF. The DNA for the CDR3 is TGTGCCAGCAGCCAAGCATCCAGCGGGGCATCCTACGAGCAGTACTTC.

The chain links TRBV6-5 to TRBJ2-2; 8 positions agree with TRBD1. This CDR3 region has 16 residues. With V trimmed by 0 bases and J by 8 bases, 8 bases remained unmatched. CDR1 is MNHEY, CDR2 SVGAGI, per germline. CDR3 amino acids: CASSYSTGEVAGELFF. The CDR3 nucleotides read TGTGCCAGCAGTTACTCGACAGGGGAGGTAGCGGGGGAGCTGTTTTTT.

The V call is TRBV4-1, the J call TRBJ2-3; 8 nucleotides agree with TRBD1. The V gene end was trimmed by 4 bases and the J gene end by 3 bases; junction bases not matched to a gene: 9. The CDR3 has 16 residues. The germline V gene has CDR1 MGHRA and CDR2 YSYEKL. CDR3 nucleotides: TGCGCCAGCAGCCGCAGTCACAGGGGGTCGACAGATACGCAGTATTTT. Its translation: CASSRSHRGSTDTQYF.

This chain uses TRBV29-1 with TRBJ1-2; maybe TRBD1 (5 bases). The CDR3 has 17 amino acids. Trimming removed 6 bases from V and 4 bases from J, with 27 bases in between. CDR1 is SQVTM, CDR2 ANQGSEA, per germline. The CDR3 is CSVPGEFVGTGVYGYTF. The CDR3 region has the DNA TGCAGCGTCCCAGGAGAGTTTGTAGGGACGGGTGTCTATGGCTACACCTTC.

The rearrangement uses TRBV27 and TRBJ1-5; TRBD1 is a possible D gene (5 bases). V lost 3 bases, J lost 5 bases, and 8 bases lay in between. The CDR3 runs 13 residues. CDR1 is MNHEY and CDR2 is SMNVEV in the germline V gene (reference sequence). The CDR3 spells CASSFTGYQPQHF. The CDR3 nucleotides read TGTGCCAGCAGTTTTACAGGCTATCAGCCCCAGCATTTT.

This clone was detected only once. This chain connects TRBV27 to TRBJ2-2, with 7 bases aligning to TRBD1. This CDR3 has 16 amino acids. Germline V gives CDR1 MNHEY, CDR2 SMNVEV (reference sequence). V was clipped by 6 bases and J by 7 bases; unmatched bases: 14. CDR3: CASSPIDRAAVGELFF. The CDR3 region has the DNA TGTGCCAGCAGCCCCATCGACAGGGCGGCGGTCGGGGAGCTGTTTTTT.

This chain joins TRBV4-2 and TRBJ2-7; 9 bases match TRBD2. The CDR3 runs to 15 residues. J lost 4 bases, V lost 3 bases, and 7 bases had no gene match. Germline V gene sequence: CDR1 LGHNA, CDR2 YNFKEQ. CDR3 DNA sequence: TGTGCCAGCAGCCACTGGACTAGCGACGGATACGAGCAGTACTTC. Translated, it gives CASSHWTSDGYEQYF.

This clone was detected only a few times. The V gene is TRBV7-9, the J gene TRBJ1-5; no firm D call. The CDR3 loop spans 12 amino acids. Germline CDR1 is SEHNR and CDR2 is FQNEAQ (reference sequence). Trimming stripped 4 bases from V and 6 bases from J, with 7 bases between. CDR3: CASSSPTQPQHF. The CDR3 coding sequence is TGTGCCAGCAGCTCACCGACTCAGCCCCAGCATTTT.

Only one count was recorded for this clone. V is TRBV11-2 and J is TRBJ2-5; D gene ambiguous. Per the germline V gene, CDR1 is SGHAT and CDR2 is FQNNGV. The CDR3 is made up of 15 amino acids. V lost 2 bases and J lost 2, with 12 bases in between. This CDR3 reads CASSLFLAGQETQYF. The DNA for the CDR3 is TGTGCCAGCAGCTTATTTTTGGCAGGACAAGAGACCCAGTACTTC.

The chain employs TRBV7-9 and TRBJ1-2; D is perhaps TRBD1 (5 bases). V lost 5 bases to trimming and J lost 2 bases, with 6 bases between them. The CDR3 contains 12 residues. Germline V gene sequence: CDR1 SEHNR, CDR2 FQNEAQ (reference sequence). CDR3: CASSRDNYGYTF. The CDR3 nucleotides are TGTGCCAGCAGCCGGGACAACTATGGCTACACCTTC.

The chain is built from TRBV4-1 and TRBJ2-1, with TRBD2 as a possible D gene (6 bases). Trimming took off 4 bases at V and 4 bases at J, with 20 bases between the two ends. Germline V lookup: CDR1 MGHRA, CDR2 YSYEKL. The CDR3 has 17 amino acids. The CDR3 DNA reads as TGCGCCAGCAGCCCTAATCCCCAACGGGGGACGTACAATGAGCAGTTCTTC. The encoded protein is CASSPNPQRGTYNEQFF.

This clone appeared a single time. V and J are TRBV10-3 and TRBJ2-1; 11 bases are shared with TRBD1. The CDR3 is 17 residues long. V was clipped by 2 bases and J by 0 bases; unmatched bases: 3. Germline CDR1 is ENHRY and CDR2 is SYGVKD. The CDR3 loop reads CAISEKGTGGSYNEQFF. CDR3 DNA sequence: TGTGCCATCAGTGAGAAGGGGACAGGGGGCTCCTACAATGAGCAGTTCTTC.

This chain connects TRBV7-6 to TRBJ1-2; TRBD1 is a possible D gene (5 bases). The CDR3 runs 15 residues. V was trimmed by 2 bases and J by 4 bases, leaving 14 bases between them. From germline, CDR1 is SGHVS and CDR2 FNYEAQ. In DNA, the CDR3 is TGTGCCAGCAGCTTAACGGCCAGGGTCGGCTATGGCTACACCTTC. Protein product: CASSLTARVGYGYTF.

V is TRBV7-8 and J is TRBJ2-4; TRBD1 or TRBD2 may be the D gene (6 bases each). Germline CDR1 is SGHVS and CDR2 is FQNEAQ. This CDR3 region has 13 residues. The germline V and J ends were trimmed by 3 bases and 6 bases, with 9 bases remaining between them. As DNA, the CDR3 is TGTGCCAGCAGCTTTCGGGGGCGAAACATTCAGTACTTC. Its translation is CASSFRGRNIQYF. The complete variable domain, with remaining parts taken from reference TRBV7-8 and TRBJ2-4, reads GAGVSQSPRYKVAKRGQDVALRCDPISGHVSLFWYQQALGQGPEFLTYFQNEAQLDKSGLPSDRFFAERPEGSVSTLKIQRTQQEDSAVYLCASSFRGRNIQYFGAGTRLSVL.

CDR3 in amino acids: CASSPPGLYEQYF. The CDR3 nucleotides are TGTGCCAGCAGCCCCCCGGGGCTCTACGAGCAGTACTTC. The V call is TRBV7-9, the J call TRBJ2-7; D could derive from TRBD1 or TRBD2 (5 bases each). This CDR3 has 13 amino acids. Germline CDR1 is SEHNR and CDR2 is FQNEAQ (reference sequence). Trimming cost V 5 bases and J 3 bases, with 11 bases left between them.